This T cell receptor beta chain was sequenced during a study of cytomegalovirus exposure and HLA in healthy donors. Study background: Earlier results showed approximately 110 million unique TCR beta sequences derived from approximately 180 million T cells. Notes on the study in general: Accurate predictions that matched the HLA-A and HLA-B alleles of most subjects were reportedly made from TCR beta sequences. A few of the chains that were CMV-associated were confirmed in vitro to be specific for CMV antigens.

Points on this clone: The antigen remains unidentified.

Amplification used 60 Vbeta primers and 13 Jbeta primers. Clones were sequenced by immunoSEQ multiplex PCR, and TCRdb holds only the in-frame ones, with some missing. The table shows around 230,000 clones, with 82% occurring only once. This CDR3 is 16 amino acids long. With V trimmed by 4 bases and J by 1 base, 7 bases remained unmatched. Per germline, CDR1 SGHDN and CDR2 FVKESK. The TCR originated in a man aged 35 to 55 in good health and CMV-seropositive. V and J are TRBV14 and TRBJ2-3; 8 nucleotides match TRBD2. The specimen was PBMCs. The CDR3 coding sequence is TGTGCCAGCAGCCTCTCTAGCGGGCCCGGCACAGATACGCAGTATTTT. Encoded protein: CASSLSSGPGTDTQYF.